This T cell receptor (beta chain) was sequenced for a study of blood T cells in healthy people across ages. Study observations and caveats: Relative to aged donors, long-lived donors carried more naive CD4+ cells and displayed higher diversity. Unknown donor CMV status possibly confounded expanded clonotype changes. Diversity of TCR beta per million T cells declined in a roughly linear way with age.

A remark on this clonotype: Antigen unknown.

Alongside a J-beta primer mix, a sample-barcoded 5' primer served in a second PCR lasting about 7 to 11 cycles. All samples yielded 3 million or more CDR3-containing paired-end reads. Via MiXCR, TCRdb re-called the 5' RACE reads, giving one row per CDR3 protein. The table includes about 750,000 distinct CDR3 sequences, 53% detected once. CDR3 length equals 14 residues. This sequence originates from an elderly man in good health. V usage is TRBV21-1 and J usage is TRBJ1-5. TRBV21-1 has pseudogene status. Sample: blood. This CDR3 reads CASSKRQFNQPQHF. CDR3 DNA: TGTGCCAGCAGCAAAAGGCAGTTCAATCAGCCCCAGCATTTT.